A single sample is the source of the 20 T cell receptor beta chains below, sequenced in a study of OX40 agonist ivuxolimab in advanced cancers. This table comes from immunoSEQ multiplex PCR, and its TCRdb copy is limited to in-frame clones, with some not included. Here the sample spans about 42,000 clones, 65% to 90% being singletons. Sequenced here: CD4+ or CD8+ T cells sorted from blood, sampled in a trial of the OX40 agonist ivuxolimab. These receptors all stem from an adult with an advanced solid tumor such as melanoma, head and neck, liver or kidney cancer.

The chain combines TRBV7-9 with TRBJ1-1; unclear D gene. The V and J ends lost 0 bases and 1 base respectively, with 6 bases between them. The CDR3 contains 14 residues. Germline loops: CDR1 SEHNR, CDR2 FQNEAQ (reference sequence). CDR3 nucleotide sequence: TGTGCCAGCAGCTTAGCGGCCCCGAACACTGAAGCTTTCTTT. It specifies CASSLAAPNTEAFF.

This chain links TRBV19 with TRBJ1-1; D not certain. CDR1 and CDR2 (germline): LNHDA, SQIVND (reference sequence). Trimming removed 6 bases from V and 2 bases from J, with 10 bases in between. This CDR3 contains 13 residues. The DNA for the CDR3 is TGTGCCAGTAGCTCTAAAAGAAACACTGAAGCTTTCTTT. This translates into CASSSKRNTEAFF. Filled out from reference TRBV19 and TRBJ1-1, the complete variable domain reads DGGITQSPKYLFRKEGQNVTLSCEQNLNHDAMYWYRQDPGQGLRLIYYSQIVNDFQKGDIAEGYSVSREKKESFPLTVTSAQKNPTAFYLCASSSKRNTEAFFGQGTRLTVV.

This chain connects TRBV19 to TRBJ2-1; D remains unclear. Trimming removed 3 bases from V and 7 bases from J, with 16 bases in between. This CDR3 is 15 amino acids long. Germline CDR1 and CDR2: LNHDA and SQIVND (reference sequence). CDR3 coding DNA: TGTGCCAGTAGTATCTCCAGGCCTGGTTTGAATGAGCAGTTCTTC. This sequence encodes CASSISRPGLNEQFF.

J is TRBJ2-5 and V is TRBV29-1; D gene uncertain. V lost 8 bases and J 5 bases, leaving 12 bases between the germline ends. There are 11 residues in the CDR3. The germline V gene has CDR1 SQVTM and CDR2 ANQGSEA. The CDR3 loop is CSTSTVETQYF. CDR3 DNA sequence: TGCAGCACCTCGACGGTGGAGACCCAGTACTTC.

CDR3: CASSGRTSHSYEQYF. CDR3 DNA sequence: TGTGCCAGCAGTGGGAGGACATCGCACTCCTACGAGCAGTACTTC. The chain recombines TRBV2 with TRBJ2-7; D possibly uses TRBD1 or TRBD2 (5 bases each). Per the germline V gene, CDR1 is SNHLY and CDR2 is FYNNEI. Between the trimmed V and J ends, which lost 4 bases and 0 bases, there was a span of 13 bases. The CDR3 totals 15 residues.

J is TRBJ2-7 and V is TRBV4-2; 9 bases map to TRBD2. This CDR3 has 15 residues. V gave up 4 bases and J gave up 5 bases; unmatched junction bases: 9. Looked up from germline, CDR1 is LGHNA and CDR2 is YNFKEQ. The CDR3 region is CASSRLSGSTDEQYF. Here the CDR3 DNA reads TGTGCCAGCAGCCGCCTTAGCGGGAGTACTGACGAGCAGTACTTC.

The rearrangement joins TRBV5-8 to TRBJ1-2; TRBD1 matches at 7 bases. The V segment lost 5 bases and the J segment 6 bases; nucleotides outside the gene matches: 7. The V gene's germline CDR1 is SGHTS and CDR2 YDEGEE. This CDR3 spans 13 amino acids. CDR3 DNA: TGTGCCAGCAGGCCAGGGACAGTAAATGGCTACACCTTC. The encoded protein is CASRPGTVNGYTF. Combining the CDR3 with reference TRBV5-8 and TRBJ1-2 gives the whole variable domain EAGVTQSPTHLIKTRGQQATLRCSPISGHTSVYWYQQALGLGLQFLLWYDEGEERNRGNFPPRFSGRQFPNYSSELNVNALELEDSALYLCASRPGTVNGYTFGSGTRLTVV.

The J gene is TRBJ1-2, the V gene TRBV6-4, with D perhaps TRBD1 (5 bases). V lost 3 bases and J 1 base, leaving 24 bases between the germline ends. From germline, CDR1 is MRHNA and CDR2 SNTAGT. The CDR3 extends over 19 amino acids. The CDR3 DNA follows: TGTGCCAGCAGTGATCTCCCAGGGACCCTACCCCTTGTTAACTATGGCTACACCTTC. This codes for CASSDLPGTLPLVNYGYTF.

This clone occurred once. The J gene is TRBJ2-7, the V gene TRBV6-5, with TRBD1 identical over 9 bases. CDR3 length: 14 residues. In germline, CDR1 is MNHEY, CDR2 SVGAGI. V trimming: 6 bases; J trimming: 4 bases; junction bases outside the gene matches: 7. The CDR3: CASRGQGIRYEQYF. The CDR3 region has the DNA TGTGCCAGCAGGGGACAGGGAATTCGTTACGAGCAGTACTTC.

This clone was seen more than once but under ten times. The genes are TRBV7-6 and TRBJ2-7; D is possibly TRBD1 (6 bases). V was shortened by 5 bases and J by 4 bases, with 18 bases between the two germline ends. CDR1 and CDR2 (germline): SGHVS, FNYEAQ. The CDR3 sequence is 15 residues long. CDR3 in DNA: TGTGCCAGCAGCCGGCGGACAGACAATTCTTACGAGCAGTACTTC. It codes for CASSRRTDNSYEQYF.

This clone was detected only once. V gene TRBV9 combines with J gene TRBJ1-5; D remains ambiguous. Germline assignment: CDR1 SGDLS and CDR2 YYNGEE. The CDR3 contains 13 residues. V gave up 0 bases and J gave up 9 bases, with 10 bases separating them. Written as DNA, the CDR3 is TGTGCCAGCAGCGTAGGAGGGATAGGGCCCCAGCATTTT. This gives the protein CASSVGGIGPQHF.

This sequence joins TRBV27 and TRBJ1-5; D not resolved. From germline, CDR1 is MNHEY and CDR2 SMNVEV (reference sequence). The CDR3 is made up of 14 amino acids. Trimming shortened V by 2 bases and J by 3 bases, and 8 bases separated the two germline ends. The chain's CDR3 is CASSLASPNQPQHF. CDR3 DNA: TGTGCCAGCAGTTTAGCCAGTCCCAATCAGCCCCAGCATTTT.

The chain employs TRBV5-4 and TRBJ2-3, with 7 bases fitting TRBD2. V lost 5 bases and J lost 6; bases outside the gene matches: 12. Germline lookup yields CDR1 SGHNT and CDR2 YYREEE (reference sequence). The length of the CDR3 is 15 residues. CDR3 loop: CASRAAGSPGDTQYF. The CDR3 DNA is TGTGCCAGCAGGGCAGCGGGGTCTCCGGGCGATACGCAGTATTTT.

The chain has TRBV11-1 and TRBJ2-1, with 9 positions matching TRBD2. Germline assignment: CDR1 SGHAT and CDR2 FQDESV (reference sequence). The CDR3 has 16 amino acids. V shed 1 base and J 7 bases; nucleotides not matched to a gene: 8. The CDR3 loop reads CASSLVASGAWNEQFF. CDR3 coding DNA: TGTGCCAGCAGCTTAGTTGCTAGCGGGGCCTGGAATGAGCAGTTCTTC.

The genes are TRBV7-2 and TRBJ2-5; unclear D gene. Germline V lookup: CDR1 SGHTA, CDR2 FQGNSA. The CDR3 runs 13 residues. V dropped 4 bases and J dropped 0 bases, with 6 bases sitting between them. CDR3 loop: CASSSQYQETQYF. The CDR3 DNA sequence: TGTGCCAGCAGCTCTCAGTACCAAGAGACCCAGTACTTC.

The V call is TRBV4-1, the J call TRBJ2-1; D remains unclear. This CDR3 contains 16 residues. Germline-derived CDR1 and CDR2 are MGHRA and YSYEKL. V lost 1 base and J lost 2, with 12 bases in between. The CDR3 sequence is CASSQGNQEPYNEQFF. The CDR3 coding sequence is TGCGCCAGCAGCCAAGGGAACCAAGAGCCCTACAATGAGCAGTTCTTC.

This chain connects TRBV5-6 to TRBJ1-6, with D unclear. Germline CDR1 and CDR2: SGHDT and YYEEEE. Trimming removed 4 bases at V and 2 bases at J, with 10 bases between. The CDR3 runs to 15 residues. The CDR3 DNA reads TGTGCCAGCAGCCCGCGAGTCCCCTATAATTCACCCCTCCACTTT. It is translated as CASSPRVPYNSPLHF.

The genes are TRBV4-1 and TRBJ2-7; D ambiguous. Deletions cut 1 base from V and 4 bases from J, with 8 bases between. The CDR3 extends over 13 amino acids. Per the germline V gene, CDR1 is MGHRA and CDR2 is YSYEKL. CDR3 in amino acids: CASSQGASYEQYF. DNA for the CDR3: TGCGCCAGCAGCCAAGGGGCCTCATACGAGCAGTACTTC.

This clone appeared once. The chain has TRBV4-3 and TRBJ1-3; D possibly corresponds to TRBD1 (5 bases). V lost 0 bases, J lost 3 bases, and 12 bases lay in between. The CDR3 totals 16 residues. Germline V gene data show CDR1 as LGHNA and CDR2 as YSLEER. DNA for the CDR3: TGCGCCAGCAGCCAAGATACACGGGGCTTTGGAAACACCATATATTTT. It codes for CASSQDTRGFGNTIYF.

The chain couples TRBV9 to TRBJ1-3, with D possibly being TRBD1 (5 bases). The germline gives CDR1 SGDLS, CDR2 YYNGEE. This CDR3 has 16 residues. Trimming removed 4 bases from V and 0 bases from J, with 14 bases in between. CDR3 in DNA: TGTGCCAGCAGCCCCGTTGACAGAAGCTCTGGAAACACCATATATTTT. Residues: CASSPVDRSSGNTIYF.